This T cell receptor beta chain was sequenced during a study of post-analysis software for immune sequencing data. In the study overall: Recorded subtypes: relapsing-remitting, secondary progressive, progressive-relapsing; some patients unannotated. The study, taken as a whole, reports: Elevated frequency relative to controls characterized roughly five TRBV segments in patients, TRBV5-6, TRBV5-1 and TRBV20-1 among them. Controls had significantly higher normalized Chao1 diversity than multiple sclerosis patients.

V was pared by 1 base and J by 0 bases, with 10 bases between. There are 15 residues in the CDR3. Germline-derived CDR1 and CDR2 are SGHRS and YFSETQ. Unique molecular identifiers were present in the TCR beta cDNA libraries. TCRdb processed the PCR reads anew with MiXCR; each CDR3 protein has one entry. The sample contains roughly 800,000 distinct CDR3 sequences, about 57% of which appear only once. Regarding this clonotype: Its cognate antigen is unknown.

The genes are TRBV5-1 and TRBJ1-2; D is unresolved. Specimen: blood. The receptor's source is a girl aged 10 to 17 with multiple sclerosis. The CDR3 DNA follows: TGCGCCAGCAGCTTGAGAGGTACCACTAACTATGGCTACACCTTC. Translating gives CASSLRGTTNYGYTF.